Listed below are T cell receptor beta chains from one sample, sequenced in a study of cytomegalovirus exposure and HLA in healthy donors. TCRdb keeps only in-frame clones here, not all; method: immunoSEQ multiplex PCR. This sample has more than 150,000 clones; approximately 78% occur once, and the top ten carry around 0.75%. The specimen sequenced was PBMCs. These receptors were collected from a woman aged 18-29 years in good health and CMV-seronegative. CDR3s include the opening cysteine and the closing phenylalanine or tryptophan. The D gene is left open where the match is weak. Expanded clones are given a class, and other clones once, few, many or no size at all.

D,J,V,size,DNA,CDR3
NA,TRBJ2-7,TRBV28,NA,TGTGCCAGCAGTTTATTCCCAGAGCAGTACTTC,CASSLFPEQYF
NA,TRBJ1-2,TRBV7-9,NA,TGTGCCAGCAGCTTAGTAGGGGCCCATGGCTACACCTTC,CASSLVGAHGYTF
NA,TRBJ1-1,TRBV4-2,NA,TGTGCCAGCAGCTATTTACAGGGTGACACTGAAGCTTTCTTT,CASSYLQGDTEAFF
NA,TRBJ2-7,TRBV7-2,NA,TGTGCCAGCAGCACGACTCCTATCGGGGAGCAGTACTTC,CASSTTPIGEQYF
NA,TRBJ2-1,TRBV5-5,NA,TGTGCCAGCAGCTCAGTCTTAATTCATGAGCAGTTCTTC,CASSSVLIHEQFF
TRBD1,TRBJ2-7,TRBV28,NA,TGTGCCAGCAGTTCAGCCGCCGGGACAGGGATCTACGAGCAGTACTTC,CASSSAAGTGIYEQYF
NA,TRBJ1-1,TRBV5-1,once,TGCGCCAGCAGACTGGCAGGGGATGGGGGCACTGAAGCTTTCTTT,CASRLAGDGGTEAFF
NA,TRBJ2-1,TRBV10-1,NA,TGCGCCAGCAGTGAGTTGGGGAGTACTCTTAATGAGCAGTTCTTC,CASSELGSTLNEQFF
NA,TRBJ1-1,TRBV27,few,TGTGCCAGCAGCCTGAGCGCTAACACTGAAGCTTTCTTT,CASSLSANTEAFF
NA,TRBJ1-1,TRBV30,NA,TGTGCCTGGAGTGAACAGTTGAACACTGAAGCTTTCTTT,CAWSEQLNTEAFF
NA,TRBJ1-5,TRBV5-1,few,TGCGCCAGCAGCTTGGCTGGCAATCAGCCCCAGCATTTT,CASSLAGNQPQHF
TRBD2,TRBJ2-2,TRBV27,NA,TGTGCCAGCAGTTTATGGTTAGCGGGAGGGCCGGGCGGGGAGCTGTTTTTT,CASSLWLAGGPGGELFF
TRBD2,TRBJ2-2,TRBV5-1,NA,TGCGCCAGCAGCTTAGCGGGGGCAGCGAACACCGGGGAGCTGTTTTTT,CASSLAGAANTGELFF
TRBD1,TRBJ1-2,TRBV7-9,NA,TGTGCCAGCAGCCCGTTGACAGGGGTAGGCTACACCTTC,CASSPLTGVGYTF
TRBD1,TRBJ2-3,TRBV7-6,NA,TGTGCCAGCAGCCGAGACAGGGCGGGCACAGATACGCAGTATTTT,CASSRDRAGTDTQYF
NA,TRBJ2-2,TRBV6-5,NA,TGTGCCAGCAGGCGGGTGACCGGGGAGCTGTTTTTT,CASRRVTGELFF
TRBD1,TRBJ1-4,TRBV28,NA,TGTGCCAGCAGCCTGGACAGGGAGGGGGAAAAACTGTTTTTT,CASSLDREGEKLFF
TRBD1,TRBJ2-5,TRBV19,NA,TGTGCCAGTAGTATCAGGCGGGACAGGAAAGAGACCCAGTACTTC,CASSIRRDRKETQYF
NA,TRBJ2-1,TRBV28,NA,TGTGCCAGCAGTTTCCCCGGGTTGTCAACATGGAATGAGCAGTTCTTC,CASSFPGLSTWNEQFF
TRBD1,TRBJ2-7,TRBV18,NA,TGTGCCAGCTCACCACCGGGACAGGCCCGCTCCTACGAGCAGTACTTC,CASSPPGQARSYEQYF
TRBD2,TRBJ2-7,TRBV4-2,NA,TGTGCCAGCAGCCCTTTGACTAGCGGGAGTATCGACGAGCAGTACTTC,CASSPLTSGSIDEQYF
NA,TRBJ1-4,TRBV6-1,NA,TGTGCCAGCAGTGTTACCCCGGGGTCTAATGAAAAACTGTTTTTT,CASSVTPGSNEKLFF
TRBD2,TRBJ2-7,TRBV29-1,NA,TGCAGCGTTGAACGACTAGCGGGGGGCTCCTACGAGCAGTACTTC,CSVERLAGGSYEQYF
NA,TRBJ2-3,TRBV2,NA,TGTGCCAGCAGTCCTTCACAGGGAGATACGCAGTATTTT,CASSPSQGDTQYF
TRBD1,TRBJ1-1,TRBV7-8,NA,TGTGCCAGCAGCTTAGGAGGGACAGGGGTCACTGAAGCTTTCTTT,CASSLGGTGVTEAFF
NA,TRBJ2-3,TRBV7-9,few,TGTGCCAGCAGCTTCGCAGATACGCAGTATTTT,CASSFADTQYF
TRBD1,TRBJ1-2,TRBV5-1,NA,TGCGCCAGCAGCTCAGACCCCCGGGACAGTCTGGTCGATGGCTACACCTTC,CASSSDPRDSLVDGYTF
NA,TRBJ1-1,TRBV5-5,NA,TGTGCCAGCAGCTTATGGACAGACGCTTACACTGAAGCTTTCTTT,CASSLWTDAYTEAFF
NA,TRBJ2-3,TRBV14,NA,TGTGCCAGCAGCCAAGCCCAACTAGCAACGCAGTATTTT,CASSQAQLATQYF
NA,TRBJ1-6,TRBV7-9,NA,TGTGCCAGCAGTGCAGGGAATTCACCCCTCCACTTT,CASSAGNSPLHF
TRBD2,TRBJ2-2,TRBV23-1,few,TGCGCCAGCAGTCATCCCGGGAGTAGCGGGGGGGCAAAATTGACCGGGGAGCTGTTTTTT,CASSHPGSSGGAKLTGELFF
NA,TRBJ1-3,TRBV27,NA,TGTGCCAGCACTTTTACCCCTAGTTTT,CASTFTPSF
NA,TRBJ1-1,TRBV11-2,NA,TGTGCCAGCAGCCCCTCTCCCGGGGACACTGAAGCTTTCTTT,CASSPSPGDTEAFF
NA,TRBJ1-2,TRBV25-1,NA,TGTGCCAGCAGTGAAACAGGGATCCCTGGCTACACCTTC,CASSETGIPGYTF
NA,TRBJ1-2,TRBV7-3,NA,TGTGCCAGCAGCTCGGGGGAGGGCTATGGCTACACCTTC,CASSSGEGYGYTF
NA,TRBJ2-2,TRBV7-6,many,TGTGCCAGCAGCTTTCGGTCGACTTCGGGGGACACCGGGGAGCTGTTTTTT,CASSFRSTSGDTGELFF
TRBD1,TRBJ1-4,TRBV19,few,TGTGCCAGTAGGATGACAGGGACGGCTAATGAAAAACTGTTTTTT,CASRMTGTANEKLFF
TRBD2,TRBJ2-3,TRBV6-1,NA,TGTGCCAGCATCGGGACTAGCGGGGGGGAATCGTATTTT,CASIGTSGGESYF
TRBD2,TRBJ2-5,TRBV2,NA,TGTGCCAGTAGGTCAACTAGCGGATGGGAGACCCAGTACTTC,CASRSTSGWETQYF
NA,TRBJ2-5,TRBV6-6,few,TGTGCCAGCAGTTCTCCGGGACTCGGGCAAGAGACCCAGTACTTC,CASSSPGLGQETQYF
NA,TRBJ1-2,TRBV6-5,NA,TGTGCCAGCAGTTTCGCGACAGGCTACTATGGCTACACCTTC,CASSFATGYYGYTF
NA,TRBJ1-1,TRBV19,once,TGTGCCAGTAGTATACGGAACACTGAAGCTTTCTTT,CASSIRNTEAFF
NA,TRBJ1-2,TRBV28,NA,TGTGCCAGCAGTTTACCCATGGGGGGAGACCTCTATGGCTACACCTTC,CASSLPMGGDLYGYTF
NA,TRBJ1-1,TRBV18,NA,TGTGCCAGCTCACCCATTAGCTTGAGGACTGAAGCTTTCTTT,CASSPISLRTEAFF
TRBD2,TRBJ2-7,TRBV27,NA,TGTGCCAGCAGCTTCCTAGCGGGAGGCCACGAGCAGTACTTC,CASSFLAGGHEQYF
TRBD1,TRBJ2-7,TRBV27,NA,TGTGCCAGCAGTTTAGGGACAGGGGCCCGCGAGCAGTACTTC,CASSLGTGAREQYF
TRBD1,TRBJ1-1,TRBV28,NA,TGTGCCAGCAGTTTAGGAGACAGGGGGCAAGCTTTCTTT,CASSLGDRGQAFF
NA,TRBJ2-7,TRBV25-1,NA,TGTGCCAGCAGTGAATTCGGGACAAGCTACGAGCAGTACTTC,CASSEFGTSYEQYF
NA,TRBJ2-7,TRBV6-1,NA,TGTGCCAGCAGTGAACTTTTTGACAGGAGCTCCTACGAGCAGTACTTC,CASSELFDRSSYEQYF
NA,TRBJ2-2,TRBV5-1,NA,TGCGCCAGCAGCTTGGTCACAAGTAGCGAGAACACCGGGGAGCTGTTTTTT,CASSLVTSSENTGELFF
NA,TRBJ1-5,TRBV28,NA,TGTGCCAGCGCGGGAGGGAGCAATCAGCCCCAGCATTTT,CASAGGSNQPQHF
NA,TRBJ2-1,TRBV10-3,NA,TGTGCCATCAGTGACCCGCCAGGGGCTTCCTACAATGAGCAGTTCTTC,CAISDPPGASYNEQFF
TRBD2,TRBJ2-7,TRBV9,NA,TGTGCCAGCACCTCTGGACTAGCGGGGTACGAGCAGTACTTC,CASTSGLAGYEQYF
NA,TRBJ2-1,TRBV19,few,TGTGCCAGTAGTATACAGGGACTTGACGATGAGCAGTTCTTC,CASSIQGLDDEQFF
TRBD2,TRBJ2-7,TRBV5-1,NA,TGCGCCAGCAGCACCCTAGCGGGAGCCTACGAGCAGTACTTC,CASSTLAGAYEQYF
NA,TRBJ1-1,TRBV30,NA,TGTGCCTGGACGAAGGGGCTGAACACTGAAGCTTTCTTT,CAWTKGLNTEAFF
TRBD1,TRBJ1-1,TRBV6-5,NA,TGTGCCAGCAGCCAACAGACCTCCGGGACAGAGTTT,CASSQQTSGTEF
NA,TRBJ1-2,TRBV19,once,TGTGCCAGTAGTCTAGGCGGGGTGGGCGGCTACACCTTC,CASSLGGVGGYTF